This T cell receptor (beta chain) is from a study of identical twins. TCRdb recomputed calls from the 5' RACE reads with MiXCR, one row per CDR3 protein. The repertoire holds approximately 300,000 distinct CDR3 sequences, with 9.5% as singletons. This clonotype appeared many times. Germline-derived CDR1 and CDR2 are LNHNV and YYDKDF (reference sequence). The V end lost 4 bases, the J end lost 7 bases, and 16 bases lay between the germline ends. The CDR3 is made up of 15 amino acids. These records were also assigned to another study, of yellow fever vaccine responses in identical twins.

The clonotype comes from a young woman in good health. The specimen sequenced was CD8+ T cells sorted from blood. This chain connects TRBV15 to TRBJ1-4; D is possibly TRBD1 (6 bases). This chain's CDR3 is CATSKSPEGGEKLFF. In DNA form, the CDR3 reads TGTGCCACCAGCAAAAGCCCGGAGGGGGGTGAAAAACTGTTTTTT. Full variable domain (rest looked up from reference TRBV15 and TRBJ1-4): DAMVIQNPRYQVTQFGKPVTLSCSQTLNHNVMYWYQQKSSQAPKLLFHYYDKDFNNEADTPDNFQSRRPNTSFCFLDIRSPGLGDTAMYLCATSKSPEGGEKLFFGSGTQLSVL.